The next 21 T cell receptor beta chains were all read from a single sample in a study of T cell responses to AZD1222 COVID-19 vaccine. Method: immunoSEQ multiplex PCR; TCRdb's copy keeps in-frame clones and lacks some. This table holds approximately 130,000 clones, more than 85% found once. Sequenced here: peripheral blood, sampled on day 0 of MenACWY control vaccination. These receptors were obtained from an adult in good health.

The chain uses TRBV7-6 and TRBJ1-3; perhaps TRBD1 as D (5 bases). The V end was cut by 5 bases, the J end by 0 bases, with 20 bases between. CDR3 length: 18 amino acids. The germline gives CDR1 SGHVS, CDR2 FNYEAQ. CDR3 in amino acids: CASSIYSRGPNSGNTIYF. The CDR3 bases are TGTGCCAGCAGCATATACTCTCGGGGACCAAACTCTGGAAACACCATATATTTT.

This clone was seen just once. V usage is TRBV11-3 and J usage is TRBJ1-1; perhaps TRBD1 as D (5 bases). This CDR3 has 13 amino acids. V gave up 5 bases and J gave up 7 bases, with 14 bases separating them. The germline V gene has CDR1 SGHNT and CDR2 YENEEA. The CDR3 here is CASSRGGYNEAFF. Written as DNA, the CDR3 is TGTGCCAGCAGCCGCGGGGGTTATAATGAAGCTTTCTTT. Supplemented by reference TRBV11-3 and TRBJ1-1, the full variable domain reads EAGVVQSPRYKIIEKKQPVAFWCNPISGHNTLYWYLQNLGQGPELLIRYENEEAVDDSQLPKDRFSAERLKGVDSTLKIQPAELGDSAVYLCASSRGGYNEAFFGQGTRLTVV.

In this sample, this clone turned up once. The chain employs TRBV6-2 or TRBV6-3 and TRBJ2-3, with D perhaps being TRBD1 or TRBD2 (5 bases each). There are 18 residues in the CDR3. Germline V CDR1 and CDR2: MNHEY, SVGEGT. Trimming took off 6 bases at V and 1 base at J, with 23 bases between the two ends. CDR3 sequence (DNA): TGTGCCAGCAGCTTCCGTCCCGGGACCCAATCCCGCACAGATACGCAGTATTTT. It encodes CASSFRPGTQSRTDTQYF.

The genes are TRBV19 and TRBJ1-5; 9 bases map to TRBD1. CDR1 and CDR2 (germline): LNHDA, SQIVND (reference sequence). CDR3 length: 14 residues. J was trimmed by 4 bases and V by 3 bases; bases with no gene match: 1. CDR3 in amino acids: CASSIGQGNQPQHF. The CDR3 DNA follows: TGTGCCAGTAGTATCGGACAGGGGAATCAGCCCCAGCATTTT.

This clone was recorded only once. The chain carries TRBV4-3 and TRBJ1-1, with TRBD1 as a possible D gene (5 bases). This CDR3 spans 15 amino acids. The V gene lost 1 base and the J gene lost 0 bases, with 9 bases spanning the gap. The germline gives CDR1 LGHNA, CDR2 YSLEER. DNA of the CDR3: TGCGCCAGCAGCCAAGTACAGGCCATGAACACTGAAGCTTTCTTT. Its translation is CASSQVQAMNTEAFF.

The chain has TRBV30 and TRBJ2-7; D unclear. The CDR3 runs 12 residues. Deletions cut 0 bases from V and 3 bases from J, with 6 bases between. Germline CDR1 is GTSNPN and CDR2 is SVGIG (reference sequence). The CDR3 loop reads CAWSVGSYEQYF. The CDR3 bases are TGTGCCTGGAGTGTGGGCAGCTACGAGCAGTACTTC.

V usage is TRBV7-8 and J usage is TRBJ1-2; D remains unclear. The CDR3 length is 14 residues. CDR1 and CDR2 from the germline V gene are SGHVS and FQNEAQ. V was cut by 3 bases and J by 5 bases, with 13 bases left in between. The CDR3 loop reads CASSFALERYGYTF. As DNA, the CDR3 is TGTGCCAGCAGCTTTGCTCTGGAGAGATATGGCTACACCTTC.

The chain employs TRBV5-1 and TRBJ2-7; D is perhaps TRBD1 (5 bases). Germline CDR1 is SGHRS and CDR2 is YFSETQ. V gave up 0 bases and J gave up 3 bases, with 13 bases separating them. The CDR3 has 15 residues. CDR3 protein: CASSLEARALYEQYF. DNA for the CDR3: TGCGCCAGCAGCTTGGAAGCCAGGGCTCTCTACGAGCAGTACTTC.

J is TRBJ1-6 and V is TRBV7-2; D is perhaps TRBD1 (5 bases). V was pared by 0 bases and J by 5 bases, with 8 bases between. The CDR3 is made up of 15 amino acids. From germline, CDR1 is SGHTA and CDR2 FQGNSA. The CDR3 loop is CASSLAAGDNSPLHF. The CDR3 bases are TGTGCCAGCAGCTTAGCCGCGGGGGATAATTCACCCCTCCACTTT. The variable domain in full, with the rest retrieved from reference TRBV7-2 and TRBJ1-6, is GAGVSQSPSNKVTEKGKDVELRCDPISGHTALYWYRQSLGQGLEFLIYFQGNSAPDKSGLPSDRFSAERTGGSVSTLTIQRTQQEDSAVYLCASSLAAGDNSPLHFGNGTRLTVT.

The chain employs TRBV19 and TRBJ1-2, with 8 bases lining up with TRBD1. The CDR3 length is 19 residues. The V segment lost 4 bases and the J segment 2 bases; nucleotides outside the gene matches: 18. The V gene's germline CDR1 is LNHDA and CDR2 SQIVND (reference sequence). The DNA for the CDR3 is TGTGCCAGTAGTACAAGTGCAGAGGACAGGGCGGCAGGCAACTATGGCTACACCTTC. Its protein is CASSTSAEDRAAGNYGYTF.

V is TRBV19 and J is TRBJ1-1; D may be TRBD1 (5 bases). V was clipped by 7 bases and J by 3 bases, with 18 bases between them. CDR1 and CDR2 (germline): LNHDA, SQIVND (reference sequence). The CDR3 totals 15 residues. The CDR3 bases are TGTGCCAGTATGTCCGGGACGCCATGGGACACTGAAGCTTTCTTT. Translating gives CASMSGTPWDTEAFF.

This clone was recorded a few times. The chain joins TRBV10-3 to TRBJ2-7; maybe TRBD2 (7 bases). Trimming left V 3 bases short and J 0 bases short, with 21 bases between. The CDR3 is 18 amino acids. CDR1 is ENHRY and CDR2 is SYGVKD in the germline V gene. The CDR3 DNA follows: TGTGCCATCAGTGACTGGGGGCACCTAGCGGACCACTCCTACGAGCAGTACTTC. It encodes CAISDWGHLADHSYEQYF.

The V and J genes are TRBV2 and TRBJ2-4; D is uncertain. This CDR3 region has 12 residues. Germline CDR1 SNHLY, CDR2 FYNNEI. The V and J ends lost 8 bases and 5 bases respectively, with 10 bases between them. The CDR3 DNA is TGTGCCAGCTTGGCCAGAGAAAACATTCAGTACTTC. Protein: CASLARENIQYF.

DNA of the CDR3: TGTGCCAGCAGTTTAGGGACAGGGCTTTGGTACGAGCAGTACTTC. Its protein product is CASSLGTGLWYEQYF. This chain uses TRBV27 with TRBJ2-7, with TRBD1 matching 9 bases. This CDR3 is 15 amino acids long. Germline trimming cut 2 bases from V and 4 bases from J; bases unmatched to any gene: 6. Germline CDR1 MNHEY, CDR2 SMNVEV (reference sequence).

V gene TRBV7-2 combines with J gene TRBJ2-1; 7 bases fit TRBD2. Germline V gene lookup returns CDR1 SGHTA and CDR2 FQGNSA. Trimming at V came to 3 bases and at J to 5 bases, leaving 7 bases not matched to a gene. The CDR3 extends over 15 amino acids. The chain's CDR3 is CASSLGGRSNNEQFF. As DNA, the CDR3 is TGTGCCAGCAGCTTGGGCGGGAGAAGTAACAATGAGCAGTTCTTC.

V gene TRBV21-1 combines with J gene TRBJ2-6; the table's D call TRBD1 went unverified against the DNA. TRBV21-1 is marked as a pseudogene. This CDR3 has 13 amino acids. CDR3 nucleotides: TGTGCCAGCAGCGGGGGCAGGGACAACGTCCTGACTTTC. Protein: CASSGGRDNVLTF.

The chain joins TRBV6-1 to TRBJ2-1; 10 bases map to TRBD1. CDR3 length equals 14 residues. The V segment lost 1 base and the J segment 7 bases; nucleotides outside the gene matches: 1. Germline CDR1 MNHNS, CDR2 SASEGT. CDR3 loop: CASSEGTGGNEQFF. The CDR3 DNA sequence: TGTGCCAGCAGTGAAGGGACAGGGGGGAATGAGCAGTTCTTC.

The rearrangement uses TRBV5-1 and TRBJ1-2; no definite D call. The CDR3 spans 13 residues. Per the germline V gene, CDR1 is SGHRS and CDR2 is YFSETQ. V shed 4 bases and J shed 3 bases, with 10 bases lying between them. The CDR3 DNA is TGCGCCAGCAGCACCCGACTGGACTATGGCTACACCTTC. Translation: CASSTRLDYGYTF.

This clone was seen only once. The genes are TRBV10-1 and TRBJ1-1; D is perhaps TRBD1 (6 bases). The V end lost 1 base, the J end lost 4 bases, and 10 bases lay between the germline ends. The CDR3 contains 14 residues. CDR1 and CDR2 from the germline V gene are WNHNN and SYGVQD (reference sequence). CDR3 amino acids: CASSEFQGLTEAFF. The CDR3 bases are TGCGCCAGCAGTGAGTTCCAGGGGCTCACTGAAGCTTTCTTT.

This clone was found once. CDR3 protein: CASSRQDSGNTIYF. Here the CDR3 DNA reads TGTGCCAGCAGCCGGCAGGACTCTGGAAACACCATATATTTT. This sequence joins TRBV9 and TRBJ1-3; the D is unclear. Germline V CDR1 and CDR2: SGDLS, YYNGEE. This CDR3 has 14 residues. V lost 4 bases to trimming and J lost 0 bases, with 8 bases between them. Variable domain in full (rest from reference TRBV9 and TRBJ1-3): DSGVTQTPKHLITATGQRVTLRCSPRSGDLSVYWYQQSLDQGLQFLIQYYNGEERAKGNILERFSAQQFPDLHSELNLSSLELGDSALYFCASSRQDSGNTIYFGEGSWLTVV.

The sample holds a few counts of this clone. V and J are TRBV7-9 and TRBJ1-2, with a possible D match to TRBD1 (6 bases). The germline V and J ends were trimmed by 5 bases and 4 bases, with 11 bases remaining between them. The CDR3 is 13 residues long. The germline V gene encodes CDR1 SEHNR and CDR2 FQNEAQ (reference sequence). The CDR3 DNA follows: TGTGCCAGCAGCCCGGAACAGGGCTATGGCTACACCTTC. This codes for CASSPEQGYGYTF.